This TCR beta chain was captured by sequencing in a study of vaccination and CD4 T cells after COVID-19. Study information: Participants, all vaccine recipients, received two doses of either BNT162b2 or mRNA-1273. Overlapping spike peptides of SARS-CoV-2, HCoV-NL63, HCoV-OC43 and HCoV-229E stimulated the cells.

Germline CDR1 and CDR2: SGHNT and YENEEA. Trimming removed 3 bases at V and 8 bases at J, with 5 bases between. This CDR3 has 11 residues. An Oncomine TCR Beta short-read assay was used to sequence the DNA from cultured CD4+ T cells. Each CDR3 protein gets one entry after TCRdb re-called the PCR reads with MiXCR. The sample contains some 20,000 distinct CDR3 sequences, 43% of which appear only once. Described treatment: approximately 11-day PBMC culture with coronavirus spike peptide pools or control peptides (ViraFEST assay). Peptide-pool expansion of antigen-specific T cells preceded TCR sequencing in ViraFEST. This clonotype appeared once. Antigen unknown. Study-wide results and caveats: Relatively few convalescent patients were studied, without early post-infection timepoints.

The TCR comes from a human donor who had recovered from COVID-19. The input for sequencing was CD4+ T cells from blood, cultured in vitro, taken after SARS-CoV-2 vaccination. The chain uses TRBV11-3 and TRBJ2-1; no clear D gene. The CDR3 sequence: CASSFFDEQFF. The CDR3 DNA reads as TGTGCCAGCAGCTTTTTCGATGAGCAGTTCTTC.